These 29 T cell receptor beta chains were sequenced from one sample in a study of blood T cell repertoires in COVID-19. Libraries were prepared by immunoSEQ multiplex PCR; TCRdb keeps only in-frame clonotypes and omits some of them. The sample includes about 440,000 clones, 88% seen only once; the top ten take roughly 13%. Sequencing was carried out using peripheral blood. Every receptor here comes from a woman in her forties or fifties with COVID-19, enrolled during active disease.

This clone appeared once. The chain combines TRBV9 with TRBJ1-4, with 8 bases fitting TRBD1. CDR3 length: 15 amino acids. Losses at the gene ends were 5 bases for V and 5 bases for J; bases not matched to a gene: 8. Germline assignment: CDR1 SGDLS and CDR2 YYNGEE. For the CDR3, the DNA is TGTGCCAGCAGTCGGTCGACAGGGGCGAATGAAAAACTGTTTTTT. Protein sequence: CASSRSTGANEKLFF.

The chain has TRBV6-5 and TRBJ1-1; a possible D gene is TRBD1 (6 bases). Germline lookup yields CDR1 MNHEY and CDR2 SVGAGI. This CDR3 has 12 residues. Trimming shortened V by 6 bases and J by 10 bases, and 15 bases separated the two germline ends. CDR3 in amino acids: CASSWGKQGAFF. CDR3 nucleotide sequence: TGTGCCAGCAGCTGGGGAAAACAGGGAGCTTTCTTT.

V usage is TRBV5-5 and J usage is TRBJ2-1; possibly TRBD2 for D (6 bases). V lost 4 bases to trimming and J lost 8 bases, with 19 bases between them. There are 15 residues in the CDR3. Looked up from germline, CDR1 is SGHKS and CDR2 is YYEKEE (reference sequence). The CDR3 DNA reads TGTGCCAGCAGCGAATCTAGCGTACTCGCCGATGAGCAGTTCTTC. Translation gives CASSESSVLADEQFF.

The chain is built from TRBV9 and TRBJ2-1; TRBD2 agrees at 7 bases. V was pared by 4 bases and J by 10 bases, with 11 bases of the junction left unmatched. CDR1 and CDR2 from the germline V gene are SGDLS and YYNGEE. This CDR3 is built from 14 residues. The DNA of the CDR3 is TGTGCCAGCAGCCCTTCCTTAGCGGGCGGGGAGCAGTTCTTC. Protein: CASSPSLAGGEQFF.

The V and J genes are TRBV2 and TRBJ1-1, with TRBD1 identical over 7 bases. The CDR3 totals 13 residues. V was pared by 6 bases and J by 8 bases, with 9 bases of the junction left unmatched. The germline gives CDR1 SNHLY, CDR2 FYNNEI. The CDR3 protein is CASSPGTAGEAFF. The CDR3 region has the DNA TGTGCCAGCAGCCCGGGGACAGCTGGGGAAGCTTTCTTT.

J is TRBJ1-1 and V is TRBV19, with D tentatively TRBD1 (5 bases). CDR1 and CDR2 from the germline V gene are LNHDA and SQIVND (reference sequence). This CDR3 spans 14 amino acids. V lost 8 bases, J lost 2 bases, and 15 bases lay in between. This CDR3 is CASSDIPLNTEAFF. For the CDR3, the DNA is TGTGCCAGTTCGGACATTCCACTTAACACTGAAGCTTTCTTT.

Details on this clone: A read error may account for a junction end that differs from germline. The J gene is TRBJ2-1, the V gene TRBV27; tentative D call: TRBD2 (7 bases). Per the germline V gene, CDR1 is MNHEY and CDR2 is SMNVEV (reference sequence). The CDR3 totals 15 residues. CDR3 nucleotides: TGTGCCAGCAGTTTAGAAGGGGGGGATTACAGTGAGCAGTTCTTC. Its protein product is CASSLEGGDYSEQFF.

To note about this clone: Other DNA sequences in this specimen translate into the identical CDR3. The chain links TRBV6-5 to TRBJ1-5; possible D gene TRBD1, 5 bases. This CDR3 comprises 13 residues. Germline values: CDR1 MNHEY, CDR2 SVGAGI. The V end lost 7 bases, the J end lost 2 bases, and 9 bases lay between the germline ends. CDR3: CASTGSGNQPQHF. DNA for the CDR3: TGTGCCAGCACAGGGTCCGGCAATCAGCCCCAGCATTTT.

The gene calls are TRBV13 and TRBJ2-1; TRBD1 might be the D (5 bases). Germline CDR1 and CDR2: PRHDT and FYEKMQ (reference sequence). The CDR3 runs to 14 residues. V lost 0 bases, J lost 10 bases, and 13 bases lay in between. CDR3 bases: TGTGCCAGCAGCTTAGGTTGGGCCAAGGGGGAGCAGTTCTTC. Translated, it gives CASSLGWAKGEQFF. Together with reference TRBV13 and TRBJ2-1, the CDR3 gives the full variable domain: AAGVIQSPRHLIKEKRETATLKCYPIPRHDTVYWYQQGPGQDPQFLISFYEKMQSDKGSIPDRFSAQQFSDYHSELNMSSLELGDSALYFCASSLGWAKGEQFFGPGTRLTVL.

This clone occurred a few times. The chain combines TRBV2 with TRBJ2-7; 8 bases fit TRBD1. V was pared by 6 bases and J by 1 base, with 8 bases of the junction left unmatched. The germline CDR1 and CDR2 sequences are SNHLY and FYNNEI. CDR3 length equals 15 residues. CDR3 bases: TGTGCCAGCAGGCGGACGGGACAGGAGTCCTACGAGCAGTACTTC. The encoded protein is CASRRTGQESYEQYF. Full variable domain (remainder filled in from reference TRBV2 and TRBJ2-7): EPEVTQTPSHQVTQMGQEVILRCVPISNHLYFYWYRQILGQKVEFLVSFYNNEISEKSEIFDDQFSVERPDGSNFTLKIRSTKLEDSAMYFCASRRTGQESYEQYFGPGTRLTVT.

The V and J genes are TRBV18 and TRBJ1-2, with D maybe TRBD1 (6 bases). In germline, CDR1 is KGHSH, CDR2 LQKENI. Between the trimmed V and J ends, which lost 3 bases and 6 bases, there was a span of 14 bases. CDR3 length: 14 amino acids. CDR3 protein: CASSPPDRRNGYTF. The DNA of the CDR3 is TGTGCCAGCTCACCCCCTGACAGGAGGAATGGCTACACCTTC.

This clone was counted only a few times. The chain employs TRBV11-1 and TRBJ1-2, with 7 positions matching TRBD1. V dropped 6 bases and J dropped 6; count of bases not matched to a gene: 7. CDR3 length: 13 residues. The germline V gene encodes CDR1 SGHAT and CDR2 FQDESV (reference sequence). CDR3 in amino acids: CASSPGTEDGYTF. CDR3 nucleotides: TGTGCCAGCAGTCCCGGGACAGAAGATGGCTACACCTTC. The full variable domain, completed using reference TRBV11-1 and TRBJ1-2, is EAEVAQSPRYKITEKSQAVAFWCDPISGHATLYWYRQILGQGPELLVQFQDESVVDDSQLPKDRFSAERLKGVDSTLKIQPAELGDSAMYLCASSPGTEDGYTFGSGTRLTVV.

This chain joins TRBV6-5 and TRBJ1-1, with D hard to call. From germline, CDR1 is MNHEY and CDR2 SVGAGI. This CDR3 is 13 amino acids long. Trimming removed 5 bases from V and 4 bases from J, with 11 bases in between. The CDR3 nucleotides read TGTGCCAGCAGTCGAACCCGAGGCACTGAAGCTTTCTTT. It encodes CASSRTRGTEAFF.

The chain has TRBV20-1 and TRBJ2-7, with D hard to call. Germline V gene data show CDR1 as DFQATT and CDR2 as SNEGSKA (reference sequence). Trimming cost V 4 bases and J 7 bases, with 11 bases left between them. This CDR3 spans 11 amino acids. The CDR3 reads CSANDRVEQYF. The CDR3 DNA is TGCAGTGCTAATGACCGTGTGGAGCAGTACTTC.

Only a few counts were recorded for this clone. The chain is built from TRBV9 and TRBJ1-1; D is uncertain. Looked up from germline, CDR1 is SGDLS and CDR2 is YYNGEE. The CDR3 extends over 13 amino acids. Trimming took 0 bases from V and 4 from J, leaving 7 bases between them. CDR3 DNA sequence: TGTGCCAGCAGCGTAGGCTGGAGCACTGAAGCTTTCTTT. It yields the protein CASSVGWSTEAFF.

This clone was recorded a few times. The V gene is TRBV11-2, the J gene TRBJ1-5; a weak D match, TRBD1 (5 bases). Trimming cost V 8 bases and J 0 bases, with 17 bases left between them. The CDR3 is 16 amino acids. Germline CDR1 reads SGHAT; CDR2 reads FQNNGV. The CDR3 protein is CASGYGGALSNQPQHF. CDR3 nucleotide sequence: TGTGCCAGCGGATATGGAGGGGCGCTTAGCAATCAGCCCCAGCATTTT.

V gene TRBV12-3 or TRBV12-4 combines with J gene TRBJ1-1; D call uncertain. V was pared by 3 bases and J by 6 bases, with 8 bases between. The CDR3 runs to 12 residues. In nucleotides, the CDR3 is TGTGCCAGCAGTTTGAGGGAACCTGAAGCTTTCTTT. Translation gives CASSLREPEAFF.

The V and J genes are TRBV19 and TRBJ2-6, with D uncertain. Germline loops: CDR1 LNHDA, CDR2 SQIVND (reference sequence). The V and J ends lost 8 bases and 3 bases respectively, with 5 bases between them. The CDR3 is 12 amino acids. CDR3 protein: CASSFGANVLTF. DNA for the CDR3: TGTGCCAGTTCTTTTGGGGCCAACGTCCTGACTTTC.

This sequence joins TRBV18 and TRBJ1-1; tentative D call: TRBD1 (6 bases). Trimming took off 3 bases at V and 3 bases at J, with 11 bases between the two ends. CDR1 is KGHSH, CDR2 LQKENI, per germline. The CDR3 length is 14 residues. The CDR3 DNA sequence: TGTGCCAGCTCACCTCTCTGGGGGCACACTGAAGCTTTCTTT. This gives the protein CASSPLWGHTEAFF.

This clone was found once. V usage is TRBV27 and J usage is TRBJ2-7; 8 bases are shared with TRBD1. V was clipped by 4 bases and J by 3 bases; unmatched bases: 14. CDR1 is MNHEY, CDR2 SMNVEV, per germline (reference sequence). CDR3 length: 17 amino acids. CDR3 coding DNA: TGTGCCAGCAGTTCCTTATTGGGACAGGAGGGATACTACGAGCAGTACTTC. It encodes CASSSLLGQEGYYEQYF.

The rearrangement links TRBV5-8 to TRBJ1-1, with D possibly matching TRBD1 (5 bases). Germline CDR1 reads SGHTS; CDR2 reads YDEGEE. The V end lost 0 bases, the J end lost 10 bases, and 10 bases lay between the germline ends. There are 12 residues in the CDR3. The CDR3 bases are TGTGCCAGCAGCTTGGGCAGGGTGGCAGCTTTCTTT. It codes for CASSLGRVAAFF.

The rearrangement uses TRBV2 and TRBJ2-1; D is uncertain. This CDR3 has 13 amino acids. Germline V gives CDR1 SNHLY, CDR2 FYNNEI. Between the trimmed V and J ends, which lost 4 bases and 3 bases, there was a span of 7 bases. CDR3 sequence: CASSVTGYNEQFF. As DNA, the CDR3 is TGTGCCAGCAGTGTCACGGGCTACAATGAGCAGTTCTTC.

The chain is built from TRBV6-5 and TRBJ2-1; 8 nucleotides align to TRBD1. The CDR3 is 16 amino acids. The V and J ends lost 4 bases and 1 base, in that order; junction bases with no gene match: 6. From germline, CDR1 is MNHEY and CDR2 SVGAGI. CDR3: CASSSDRDRSYNEQFF. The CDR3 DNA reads TGTGCCAGCAGTTCTGACCGGGACAGGTCCTACAATGAGCAGTTCTTC.

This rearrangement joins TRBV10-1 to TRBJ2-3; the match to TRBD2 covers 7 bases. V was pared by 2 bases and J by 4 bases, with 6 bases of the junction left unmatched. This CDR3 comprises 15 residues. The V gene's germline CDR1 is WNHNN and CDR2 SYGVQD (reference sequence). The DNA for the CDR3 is TGCGCCAGCAGTGAGGGACGGGGGGACGCAGATACGCAGTATTTT. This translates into CASSEGRGDADTQYF.

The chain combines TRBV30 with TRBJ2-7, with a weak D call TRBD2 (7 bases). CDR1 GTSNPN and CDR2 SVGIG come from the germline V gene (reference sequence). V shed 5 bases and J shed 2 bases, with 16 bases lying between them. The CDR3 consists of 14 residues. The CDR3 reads CAWSGGTGPYEQYF. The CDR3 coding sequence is TGTGCCTGGTCGGGGGGCACAGGGCCCTACGAGCAGTACTTC.

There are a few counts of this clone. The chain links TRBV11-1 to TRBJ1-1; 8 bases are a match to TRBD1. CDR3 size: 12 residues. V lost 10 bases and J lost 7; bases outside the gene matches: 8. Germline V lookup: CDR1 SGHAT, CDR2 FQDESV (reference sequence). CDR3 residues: CAIIPGGLEAFF. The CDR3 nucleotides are TGTGCCATTATACCAGGGGGCCTTGAAGCTTTCTTT.

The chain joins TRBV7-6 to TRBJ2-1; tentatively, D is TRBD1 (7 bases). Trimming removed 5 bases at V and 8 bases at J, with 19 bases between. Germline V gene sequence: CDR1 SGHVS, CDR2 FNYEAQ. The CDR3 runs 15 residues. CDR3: CASSPGGLLGDEQFF. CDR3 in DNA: TGTGCCAGCAGCCCAGGGGGGCTACTTGGGGATGAGCAGTTCTTC.

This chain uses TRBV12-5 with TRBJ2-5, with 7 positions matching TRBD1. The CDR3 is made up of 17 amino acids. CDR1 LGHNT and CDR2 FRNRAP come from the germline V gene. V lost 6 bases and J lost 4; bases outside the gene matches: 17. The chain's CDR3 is CASGHPSDGRGIETQYF. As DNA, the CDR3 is TGTGCTAGTGGCCACCCTAGTGATGGCAGGGGGATAGAGACCCAGTACTTC.

CDR3 residues: CASSPATGGRELFF. The DNA of the CDR3 is TGTGCCAGCTCACCAGCGACAGGCGGAAGGGAGCTGTTTTTT. The chain uses TRBV18 and TRBJ2-2, with D perhaps TRBD1 (6 bases). V lost 2 bases and J 9 bases, leaving 13 bases between the germline ends. This CDR3 contains 14 residues. The germline V gene has CDR1 KGHSH and CDR2 LQKENI.